The T cell receptor beta chain under discussion was sequenced for a study of OX40 agonist ivuxolimab in advanced cancers. Across the study: The dose of intravenous ivuxolimab that patients received every 2 weeks ranged from 0.01 to 10 mg/kg. Antecedent anti-PD-1, anti-PD-L1 or anti-CTLA-4 therapy was permissible, with roughly 40% having received some. General study points: Among some nonresponders, normalized T-cell clonal expansion was also low. What antigens the expanded peripheral T cells recognized was never established.

A word on this clone: The antigen is unknown.

The assay was immunoSEQ multiplex PCR, and TCRdb's table has in-frame clones only and misses some. The repertoire holds 80,000 to 100,000 clones, approximately 94% seen once, with about 2.6% in the top ten. The clonotype comes from an adult with an advanced solid tumor such as melanoma, head and neck, liver or kidney cancer. Sample: CD4+ or CD8+ T cells sorted from blood, taken in a trial of the OX40 agonist ivuxolimab.

Written as DNA, the CDR3 is TGTGCCAGCAGCCCGGGACTAGCGCGATACGAGCAGTACTTC. Residues: CASSPGLARYEQYF. This chain joins TRBV14 and TRBJ2-7; TRBD2 matches at 10 bases. This CDR3 contains 14 residues. Germline assignment: CDR1 SGHDN and CDR2 FVKESK. V lost 4 bases to trimming and J lost 4 bases; unmatched junction nucleotides: 4.